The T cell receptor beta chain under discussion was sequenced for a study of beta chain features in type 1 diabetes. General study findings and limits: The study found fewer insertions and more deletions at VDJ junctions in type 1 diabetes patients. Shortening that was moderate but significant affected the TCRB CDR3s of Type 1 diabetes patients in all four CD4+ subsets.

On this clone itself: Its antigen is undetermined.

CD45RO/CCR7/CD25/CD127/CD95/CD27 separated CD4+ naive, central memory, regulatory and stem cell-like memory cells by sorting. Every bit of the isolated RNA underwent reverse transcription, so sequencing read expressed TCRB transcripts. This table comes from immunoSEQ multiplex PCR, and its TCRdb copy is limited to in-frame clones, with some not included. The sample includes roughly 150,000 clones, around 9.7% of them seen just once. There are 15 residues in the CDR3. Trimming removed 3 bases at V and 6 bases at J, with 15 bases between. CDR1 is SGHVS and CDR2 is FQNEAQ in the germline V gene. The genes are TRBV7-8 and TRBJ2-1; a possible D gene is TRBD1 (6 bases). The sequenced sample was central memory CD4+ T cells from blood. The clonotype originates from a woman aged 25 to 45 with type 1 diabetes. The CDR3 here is CASSFDRQESNEQFF. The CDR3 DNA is TGTGCCAGCAGCTTCGACCGACAGGAGAGCAATGAGCAGTTCTTC.